A single sample gave rise to the 13 T cell receptor beta chains below, sequenced in a study of cytomegalovirus exposure and HLA in healthy donors. The primer mix had 60 Vbeta and 13 Jbeta primers. Data came from immunoSEQ multiplex PCR; TCRdb stores just in-frame clones and leaves some out. The table has approximately 93,000 clones, approximately 81% seen once; the top ten hold around 3%. The sample consisted of PBMCs. Receptors originate from a male donor in good health and CMV-seropositive.

V is TRBV30 and J is TRBJ1-2, with 7 bases lining up with TRBD1. V shed 4 bases, J shed 3 bases, and the junction held 5 bases outside the gene matches. The CDR3 runs to 13 residues. Germline assignment: CDR1 GTSNPN and CDR2 SVGIG (reference sequence). The CDR3, as DNA: TGTGCCTGGACAGGGGGACTTCACTATGGCTACACCTTC. This sequence encodes CAWTGGLHYGYTF.

The J gene is TRBJ1-2, the V gene TRBV5-1; 8 bases are shared with TRBD1. The CDR3 spans 15 residues. Trimming took 0 bases from V and 3 from J; bases not matched to a gene: 4. The germline gives CDR1 SGHRS, CDR2 YFSETQ. This CDR3 reads CASSLAGGQDYGYTF. In DNA form, the CDR3 reads TGCGCCAGCAGCTTGGCCGGGGGACAGGACTATGGCTACACCTTC.

V and J are TRBV12-5 and TRBJ2-5, with 11 bases identical to TRBD1. The V and J ends lost 2 bases and 0 bases, in that order; junction bases with no gene match: 17. Germline lookup yields CDR1 LGHNT and CDR2 FRNRAP. CDR3 length: 21 amino acids. CDR3 in amino acids: CASGLRLWGQGVGRNQETQYF. The CDR3 region has the DNA TGTGCTAGTGGTTTGAGGTTGTGGGGACAGGGGGTAGGAAGGAACCAAGAGACCCAGTACTTC. The whole variable domain, remainder taken from reference TRBV12-5 and TRBJ2-5, is DARVTQTPRHKVTEMGQEVTMRCQPILGHNTVFWYRQTMMQGLELLAYFRNRAPLDDSGMPKDRFSAEMPDATLATLKIQPSEPRDSAVYFCASGLRLWGQGVGRNQETQYFGPGTRLLVL.

As concerns this clone: One junction end does not reproduce the germline sequence, and a read error may be involved. This rearrangement joins TRBV7-9 to TRBJ2-7, with TRBD1 identical over 9 bases. CDR3 length equals 15 residues. Germline CDR1 reads SEHNR; CDR2 reads FQNEAQ (reference sequence). Here the CDR3 DNA reads TGTTCCAGCAGCACCCCGGGACAGGGACCCTACGAGCAGTACTTC. Translated: CSSSTPGQGPYEQYF.

The chain uses TRBV9 and TRBJ1-6; 7 bases fit TRBD1. The CDR3 consists of 15 residues. Germline assignment: CDR1 SGDLS and CDR2 YYNGEE. The V gene end was trimmed by 0 bases and the J gene end by 7 bases; junction bases not matched to a gene: 4. The CDR3 loop reads CASSVVDRENSPLHF. The DNA of the CDR3 is TGTGCCAGCAGCGTAGTTGACAGGGAAAATTCACCCCTCCACTTT.

The CDR3 region is CASSPDRVNYGYTF. Here the CDR3 DNA reads TGTGCCAGCAGCCCTGACAGGGTAAACTATGGCTACACCTTC. The chain carries TRBV7-9 and TRBJ1-2; TRBD1 agrees at 7 bases. The CDR3 has 14 amino acids. Germline loops: CDR1 SEHNR, CDR2 FQNEAQ (reference sequence). Germline trimming cut 5 bases from V and 2 bases from J; bases unmatched to any gene: 5. Looking up the rest from reference TRBV7-9 and TRBJ1-2 gives the full variable domain: DTGVSQNPRHKITKRGQNVTFRCDPISEHNRLYWYRQTLGQGPEFLTYFQNEAQLEKSRLLSDRFSAERPKGSFSTLEIQRTEQGDSAMYLCASSPDRVNYGYTFGSGTRLTVV.

This chain connects TRBV7-2 to TRBJ2-1, with a tentative D call TRBD2 (5 bases). Germline values: CDR1 SGHTA, CDR2 FQGNSA. The V end lost 6 bases, the J end lost 5 bases, and 14 bases lay between the germline ends. The CDR3 is 14 amino acids. CDR3 in DNA: TGTGCCAGCAGTAGAAGCGGATCGAACAATGAGCAGTTCTTC. This encodes CASSRSGSNNEQFF. Full variable domain (outside the CDR3, taken from reference TRBV7-2 and TRBJ2-1): GAGVSQSPSNKVTEKGKDVELRCDPISGHTALYWYRQSLGQGLEFLIYFQGNSAPDKSGLPSDRFSAERTGGSVSTLTIQRTQQEDSAVYLCASSRSGSNNEQFFGPGTRLTVL.

The chain employs TRBV27 and TRBJ1-1; maybe TRBD1 (6 bases). Germline CDR1 MNHEY, CDR2 SMNVEV (reference sequence). Trimming took 5 bases from V and 5 from J, leaving 18 bases between them. This CDR3 comprises 15 residues. CDR3 sequence reads: CASSGGGAELTEAFF. CDR3 bases: TGTGCCAGCAGTGGCGGGGGGGCAGAGTTGACTGAAGCTTTCTTT.

The rearrangement links TRBV5-6 to TRBJ2-3; 12 bases agree with TRBD2. This CDR3 region has 17 residues. Germline V gives CDR1 SGHDT, CDR2 YYEEEE. The V gene end was trimmed by 4 bases and the J gene end by 2 bases; junction bases not matched to a gene: 8. The DNA for the CDR3 is TGTGCCAGCAGCCCCACGACTAGCGGGGGAAACACAGATACGCAGTATTTT. Amino acid sequence: CASSPTTSGGNTDTQYF.

In this sample, this clone turned up once. This chain joins TRBV2 and TRBJ1-4; D unclear. This CDR3 contains 15 residues. Germline V gene sequence: CDR1 SNHLY, CDR2 FYNNEI. V lost 1 base, J lost 0 bases, and 6 bases lay in between. The CDR3 DNA is TGTGCCAGCAGTGAAGGAGGAGCAACTAATGAAAAACTGTTTTTT. This gives the protein CASSEGGATNEKLFF.

V is TRBV5-1 and J is TRBJ1-5; D call uncertain. The V gene's germline CDR1 is SGHRS and CDR2 YFSETQ. The CDR3 sequence is 14 residues long. Trimming cost V 0 bases and J 4 bases, with 8 bases left between them. The CDR3 sequence: CASSLGGGNQPQHF. CDR3 DNA: TGCGCCAGCAGCTTGGGGGGAGGGAATCAGCCCCAGCATTTT.

The chain is built from TRBV2 and TRBJ2-5; 7 nucleotides line up with TRBD2. CDR1 is SNHLY and CDR2 is FYNNEI in the germline V gene. Germline trimming cut 6 bases from V and 2 bases from J; bases unmatched to any gene: 3. The CDR3 is made up of 13 amino acids. CDR3 coding DNA: TGTGCCAGCAGGGGAGGGACTCAAGAGACCCAGTACTTC. Protein: CASRGGTQETQYF.

The J gene is TRBJ1-2, the V gene TRBV5-4; possibly TRBD1 for D (6 bases). In germline, CDR1 is SGHNT, CDR2 YYREEE (reference sequence). Trimming cost V 3 bases and J 2 bases, with 8 bases left between them. This CDR3 has 13 amino acids. The chain's CDR3 is CASSYDRNYGYTF. The DNA of the CDR3 is TGTGCCAGCAGCTACGACAGGAACTATGGCTACACCTTC. The variable domain in full, completed from reference TRBV5-4 and TRBJ1-2, reads ETGVTQSPTHLIKTRGQQVTLRCSSQSGHNTVSWYQQALGQGPQFIFQYYREEENGRGNFPPRFSGLQFPNYSSELNVNALELDDSALYLCASSYDRNYGYTFGSGTRLTVV.